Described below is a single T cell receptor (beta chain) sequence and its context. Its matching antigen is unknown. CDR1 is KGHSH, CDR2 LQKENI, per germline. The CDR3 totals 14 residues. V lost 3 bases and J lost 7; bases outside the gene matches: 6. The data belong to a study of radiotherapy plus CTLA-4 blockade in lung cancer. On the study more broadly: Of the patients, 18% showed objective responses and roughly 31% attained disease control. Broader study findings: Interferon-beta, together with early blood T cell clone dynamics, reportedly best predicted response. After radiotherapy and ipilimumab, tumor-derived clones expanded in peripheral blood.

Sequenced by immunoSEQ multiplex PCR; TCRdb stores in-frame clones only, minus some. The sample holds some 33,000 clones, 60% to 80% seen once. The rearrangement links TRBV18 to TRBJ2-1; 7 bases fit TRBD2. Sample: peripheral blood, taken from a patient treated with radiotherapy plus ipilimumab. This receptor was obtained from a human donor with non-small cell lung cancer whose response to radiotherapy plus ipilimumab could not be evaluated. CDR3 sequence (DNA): TGTGCCAGCTCACCCTTGGGAGCGGGAAATGAGCAGTTCTTC. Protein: CASSPLGAGNEQFF.